This entry concerns a single T cell receptor beta chain. There are 14 residues in the CDR3. Germline V gives CDR1 MGHRA, CDR2 YSYEKL. V lost 2 bases to trimming and J lost 7 bases, with 12 bases between them. This sample was included in a study of shared clonotypes between healthy human individuals. Several immunoSEQ plates held equal portions of the genomic DNA taken from each subset. In the source study's methods: ImmunoSEQ junction-only sequences lacked quality scores, so their filtering differed. Profiled with immunoSEQ multiplex PCR; TCRdb holds only in-frame clones, not every one. D and trimming were read from the DNA, whereas the V and J calls and clone size are those reported in that table. This table holds fewer than 1.8 million clones, approximately 98.5% found once.

The chain has TRBV4-1 and TRBJ1-5; the D is unclear. Sequences were obtained from naive CD4+ T cells sorted from blood. The subset here: CD45RA+ positively selected. The clonotype comes from a young man in good health. The CDR3, as DNA: TGCGCCAGCAGCCAACTTGGGCATGGGCAGCCCCAGCATTTT. Its protein is CASSQLGHGQPQHF.